This T cell receptor beta chain was sequenced for a study of cytomegalovirus exposure and HLA in healthy donors (dated by TCRdb to about 2017). With respect to the entire study: An earlier analysis of some 620 of the donors reported 276 Gb of sequence data and 90 million to 120 million unique TCR beta sequences obtained from about 170 million T cells. In a later genetic analysis, genome-wide SNP genotypes for about 55% of the roughly 700 donors were used, and that subset was treated as a discovery cohort. Both class I and class II loci were covered by HLA typing, at four-digit resolution. To predict cytomegalovirus infection status, the study combined high-throughput TCR immunosequencing, statistical association of individual TCRs with disease status, and machine learning. About 280 gigabases of sequencing data and 75 million to 85 million unique TCR sequences made up an early release that covered about 640 HLA-typed donors. Among some 400 genotyped donors of the cohort, an average of around 240,000 unique TCR beta nucleotide sequences was sequenced per donor, of which about 18% were non-productive. About five DR-DQ haplotypes were treated as single units for association and clustering because of strong linkage in the cohort. The genetic ancestry cluster associated with self-reported Caucasian donors included 80% to 90% of the approximately 410 genotyped donors. An earlier analysis of more than 450 of the donors used high-throughput TCR beta sequencing to judge whether each TCR beta V gene segment behaved as functional or pseudogenic. A separate validation cohort of some 130 different subjects was used in addition to the approximately 610-subject first cohort. A later analysis re-examined previously published TCR beta repertoires from 610 or so donors and added high-resolution HLA genotyping to investigate patterns of TCR occurrence. The study was designed to test whether signatures of past pathogen exposure could be identified by cataloging public T cell receptors. The study used immunosequencing to profile the T cell repertoires of 666 subjects and linked those repertoires to cytomegalovirus serostatus. Every repertoire in the discovery cohort had been generated on one and the same sequencing platform. The later analysis used no new phenotypic data to find candidate immune exposures, relying instead on TCR beta sequences and their occurrence across donors. Typing coverage differed by locus: A, B, C, DRB1 and DQB1 were typed in roughly 620-630 donors, DQA1 in roughly 510, DPA1 in approximately 610, and DPB1 in approximately 450. Donor age, sex, ethnicity and CMV serostatus were compiled alongside the repertoire data. What the study reported, not specific to this receptor: Strong co-occurrence of HLA alleles, especially DR and DQ, made assigning TCR associations to individual alleles difficult. Presence/absence analyses assumed roughly uniform sequencing depth across donors, an assumption that may not hold. In vitro tests confirmed that a few of the cytomegalovirus-associated TCR beta chains recognize cytomegalovirus antigens. A further reported finding was that TCR beta sequences accurately predicted the HLA-A and HLA-B alleles for most subjects in the first cohort. The authors suggested that the approach could potentially be extended to other disease states and immunological phenotypes. CMV serostatus was the only immune exposure information available for the cohort. In a later analysis, HLA-associated TCR beta chains were found to be more clonally expanded and to have lower generation probabilities than equally common non-associated chains. An earlier analysis of approximately 570 of the donors showed that most TCR beta V segments appeared in productive rearrangements either about 87% or about 30% of the time, which broadly matched IMGT annotations. A later analysis reported that several top co-occurrence clusters appeared linked to parvovirus B19, influenza, CMV and Epstein-Barr virus. According to a later analysis, most CMV-associated TCR beta chains appeared to be HLA-restricted, and the HLA associations seemed to be driven largely by CMV exposure. Linkage disequilibrium might explain the correlated functional status among segregating V segments, but an unknown experimental factor could not be ruled out. In both the original and validation cohorts, the classifier was reported to diagnose cytomegalovirus status with high specificity and sensitivity. The sequencing pipeline was judged likely to have produced a cluster of highly shared sequence variants as a technical artifact. In this cohort, only TCR beta chains were sequenced, and detectable features were limited by the absence of alpha or paired-chain data. V-gene and J-gene trimming of TCR beta chains was associated with a missense DCLRE1C variant in a later genetic analysis, and the association was replicated in an independent cohort. Most TCR sequences were seen in very few donors, while some public TCRs were found in many individuals. At a false discovery rate of 0.05, a later analysis linked roughly 17,000 TCR beta sequences to specific HLA alleles. In a later genetic analysis, fewer N-insertions in productive TCRs were reported among donors in an Asian-associated ancestry cluster than the approximately 710-donor mean. In a later analysis, TCR association rates were found to vary across HLA loci, with the most associated TCRs seen for DRB1 alleles and the fewest for HLA-C alleles. Some IMGT-functional V segments, including TRBV6-2 and TRBV6-3, could not be distinguished by the 87-base-pair reads and were therefore excluded. Because some donors lacked HLA typing at each locus, the association tests relied only on the typed subset. Because counts were too low, seventeen rarely observed V segments, including chromosome 9 orphons, were left out of the earlier analysis of over 550 of the donors. In the study, about 150 TCR beta chains were listed as associated with cytomegalovirus.

To note about this clone: Its recognized antigen is unknown. No much larger clone is present one base from it, and per-base qualities are unavailable.

The germline V gene yields SGHVS for CDR1 and FQNEAQ for CDR2. From cysteine to phenylalanine, the CDR3 is 14 amino acids long. The read is trimmed to its CDR3 DNA, 42 bases read in frame from base 1. V and J are trimmed by 5 bases and 5 bases, and the gene matches miss 6 bases of the junction. The cohort consisted of 650 to 850 healthy bone marrow donors. At the time of sampling, every cohort member was nominally healthy, though immune exposures that went unrecorded were likely present. The donor was CMV seropositive and was included in the group of 289 seropositive cohort members. A peripheral blood sample was collected from each donor, and TCR beta sequencing was performed on peripheral blood mononuclear cells. Genomic DNA extraction from the blood cell samples was performed with the Qiagen DNeasy Blood Extraction Kit. The library was obtained by the immunoSEQ multiplex PCR assay. The multiplex PCR relied on a mix of 60 forward primers for TCR Vbeta segments and 13 reverse primers for TCR Jbeta segments. Amplification of the CDR3 region of rearranged TCR beta genes was performed with a multiplex PCR assay on genomic DNA. The Illumina HiSeq System was used to sequence the amplified TCR beta libraries as 87-base-pair reads. The authors' analysis ran thus. A later analysis counted approximately 74 million unique TCR beta chains across the 500 to 850 repertoires, and some 11 million of these chains were shared by at least two donors. Raw reads were error-corrected and collapsed into unique sequences with a nearest-neighbor algorithm that merged closely related sequences to remove PCR and sequencing errors. V, D and J gene segments were assigned by aligning CDR3 sequences to IMGT reference sequences. For a sequence to be retained, a match of at least six nucleotides was required to both a V gene segment and a J gene segment. Rearrangements were called productive when the CDR3 lacked stop codons and stayed in frame with V and J; all others were non-productive. Following IMGT convention, CDR3 was defined as the stretch from the second conserved V-encoded cysteine to the conserved J-encoded phenylalanine. Sequences without an unambiguous match to a single V gene segment were excluded from the earlier analysis of a few hundred of the donors. An earlier analysis of some 500 of the donors classified V segments as functional when productive rearrangements were above 56.7% and as segregating when the standard deviation between donors was above 5%. To diagnose cytomegalovirus status from the catalog of TCR beta chain sequences, a statistical classification framework was built. A later analysis assigned V and J genes by comparing TCR nucleotide sequences with IMGT/GENE-DB human TR gene sequences. In a later analysis, CDR3 sequences and most-parsimonious VDJ recombination scenarios were assigned using the TCRdist pipeline. In a later analysis, each TCR beta chain was defined by its CDR3 amino acid sequence together with its V-gene family, and reads without a unique V-gene family were excluded. A later analysis removed 550 to 650 highly shared, low-generation-probability nucleotide sequences to deal with suspected cross-contamination and a sequencing artifact. For each public chain, a later analysis derived a clonal expansion index from normalized ranks of inferred template counts within each repertoire. Generation probabilities in a later analysis came from a VDJ recombination model fitted to out-of-frame rearrangements, and those results were checked against IGoR. A later analysis scored TCR-TCR, TCR-HLA and TCR-CMV co-occurrence with hypergeometric tests, applying a repertoire-size bias correction to TCR pairs. A later analysis estimated false discovery rates by permuting HLA or CMV assignments 20 times. A later analysis grouped co-occurring TCRs with DBSCAN, adding TCRdist sequence similarity when clustering within HLA-allele-positive subsets. Co-occurrence clustering excluded repertoires with fewer than 30,000 or more than 120,000 public chains, plus five with anomalous nucleotide sharing. TCRdb took over this immuneACCESS table, retaining in-frame rearrangements with V and J assigned. Such tables are incomplete; in checked studies, under half of the missing clones stem from an unresolved V gene, and the remainder is unexplained. From that table come the V and J calls and clone size; the DNA was used to work out D and trimming. The sample table shows about 200,000 clones, and roughly 83% are seen once. The top ten clonotypes cover approximately 0.39% of the sample.

The chain couples TRBV7-8 to TRBJ2-1, and TRBD2 aligns with 7 junction nucleotides. Material: PBMCs. The clonotype comes from a male donor in good health and CMV-seropositive. CDR3 reads: CASSAFGGDNEQFF. The base sequence is TGTGCCAGCAGCGCGTTTGGGGGGGACAATGAGCAGTTCTTC.